This TCR beta chain was sequenced during a study of control samples from healthy donors and cancer patients. This table comes from immunoSEQ multiplex PCR, and its TCRdb copy is limited to in-frame clones, with some not included. Seen here are some 48,000 clones, nearly 95% observed once, and the top ten hold 23%. The CDR3 has 15 residues. Germline trimming cut 4 bases from V and 8 bases from J; bases unmatched to any gene: 12. The germline gives CDR1 GTSNPN, CDR2 SVGIG (reference sequence). The specimen sequenced was PBMCs. The chain links TRBV30 to TRBJ2-1, with 9 positions matching TRBD2. The sequence derives from a woman in her 50s with head and neck cancer. DNA of the CDR3: TGTGCCTGGAACGAGGGCGGGGGGGCCAAATATGAGCAGTTCTTC. This translates into CAWNEGGGAKYEQFF.